These 29 T cell receptor beta chains came from one sample sequenced in a study of blood T cell repertoires in COVID-19. Some clones are missing from TCRdb's copy, which holds only in-frame ones; the method was immunoSEQ multiplex PCR. The sample records 150,000 to 200,000 clones, around 82% being singletons. Material: peripheral blood. The receptor set was obtained from a woman aged 80 or over with active or convalescent COVID-19.

The chain couples TRBV5-1 to TRBJ1-2; D is perhaps TRBD1 (5 bases). The CDR3 is 13 amino acids. The germline V and J ends were trimmed by 6 bases and 2 bases, with 11 bases remaining between them. The germline CDR1 and CDR2 sequences are SGHRS and YFSETQ. DNA for the CDR3: TGCGCCAGCACCTGGGACTCCAACTATGGCTACACCTTC. This encodes CASTWDSNYGYTF.

The rearrangement uses TRBV5-6 and TRBJ2-7; possible D gene TRBD1, 6 bases. The V end lost 1 base, the J end lost 7 bases, and 15 bases lay between the germline ends. Germline lookup yields CDR1 SGHDT and CDR2 YYEEEE. This CDR3 is built from 14 residues. The CDR3: CASSLTQGIREQYF. The CDR3 DNA reads TGTGCCAGCAGCTTGACCCAGGGGATAAGGGAGCAGTACTTC.

CDR3 amino acids: CATSPGVQETQYF. Here the CDR3 DNA reads TGTGCCACCAGCCCGGGGGTCCAAGAGACCCAGTACTTC. The rearrangement links TRBV15 to TRBJ2-5; weak D call: TRBD2 (6 bases). The CDR3 has 13 amino acids. The germline V gene encodes CDR1 LNHNV and CDR2 YYDKDF (reference sequence). The V and J ends lost 5 bases and 1 base respectively, with 8 bases between them.

This clone is a singleton in its sample. V gene TRBV6-6 combines with J gene TRBJ2-3, with D perhaps TRBD2 (6 bases). The V gene's germline CDR1 is MNHNY and CDR2 SVGAGI (reference sequence). Trimming left V 2 bases short and J 9 bases short, with 12 bases between. This CDR3 is built from 13 residues. The CDR3 spells CASSYGVGGTQYF. CDR3 bases: TGTGCCAGCAGTTACGGGGTCGGGGGAACGCAGTATTTT.

This rearrangement joins TRBV9 to TRBJ2-1; the D gene is possibly TRBD2 (5 bases). Looked up from germline, CDR1 is SGDLS and CDR2 is YYNGEE. Deletions cut 0 bases from V and 0 bases from J, with 10 bases between. The CDR3 has 16 residues. CDR3 nucleotide sequence: TGTGCCAGCAGCGTAGTGAGCGGCCCCTCCTACAATGAGCAGTTCTTC. Protein product: CASSVVSGPSYNEQFF.

The chain couples TRBV5-8 to TRBJ1-2, with no clear D. The CDR3 has 13 amino acids. Trimming took 9 bases from V and 7 from J, leaving 19 bases between them. CDR1 SGHTS and CDR2 YDEGEE come from the germline V gene. The CDR3 protein is CATLILGTSGYTF. For the CDR3, the DNA is TGTGCCACCCTAATTCTAGGAACGAGTGGCTACACCTTC.

The V and J genes are TRBV5-1 and TRBJ1-1; D gene unclear. Trimming removed 4 bases at V and 5 bases at J, with 18 bases between. This CDR3 region has 15 residues. The germline CDR1 and CDR2 sequences are SGHRS and YFSETQ. In nucleotides, the CDR3 is TGCGCCAGCAGCCCCAGTGAGACACTGGGTACTGAAGCTTTCTTT. Protein product: CASSPSETLGTEAFF.

This chain uses TRBV24-1 with TRBJ1-2; D might be TRBD1 (5 bases). This CDR3 has 13 amino acids. Per the germline V gene, CDR1 is KGHDR and CDR2 is SFDVKD. Trimming took 3 bases from V and 8 from J, leaving 12 bases between them. This CDR3 reads CATSDGAGRGYTF. The CDR3 DNA reads as TGTGCCACCAGTGATGGGGCAGGGAGGGGCTACACCTTC.

The chain combines TRBV7-2 with TRBJ2-3; D gene uncertain. Trimming stripped 2 bases from V and 1 base from J, with 4 bases between. The CDR3 sequence is 13 residues long. Germline assignment: CDR1 SGHTA and CDR2 FQGNSA. The CDR3 is CASSLQGTDTQYF. CDR3 bases: TGTGCCAGCAGCTTACAGGGCACAGATACGCAGTATTTT.

This chain connects TRBV19 to TRBJ1-1, with TRBD1 matching 8 bases. The CDR3 is 15 amino acids. Per germline, CDR1 LNHDA and CDR2 SQIVND (reference sequence). V was clipped by 7 bases and J by 0 bases; unmatched bases: 7. The DNA of the CDR3 is TGTGCCAGTACCTGGACAGGGTACATGAACACTGAAGCTTTCTTT. Its protein is CASTWTGYMNTEAFF.

J is TRBJ1-2 and V is TRBV5-1, with 7 bases aligning to TRBD1. The germline gives CDR1 SGHRS, CDR2 YFSETQ. Unmatched junction bases numbered 6, after V lost 0 bases and J lost 4 bases. The CDR3 contains 15 residues. CDR3 sequence reads: CASSLGGGAGYGYTF. The CDR3 DNA sequence: TGCGCCAGCAGCTTGGGAGGGGGCGCCGGCTATGGCTACACCTTC.

This chain joins TRBV5-4 and TRBJ2-1; 14 positions agree with TRBD2. The V gene's germline CDR1 is SGHNT and CDR2 YYREEE (reference sequence). J was trimmed by 6 bases and V by 4 bases; bases with no gene match: 3. The CDR3 spans 15 residues. DNA for the CDR3: TGTGCCAGCAGCGCCGGACTAGCGGGAGGCAATGAGCAGTTCTTC. Amino acids: CASSAGLAGGNEQFF. Full variable domain (remainder filled in from reference TRBV5-4 and TRBJ2-1): ETGVTQSPTHLIKTRGQQVTLRCSSQSGHNTVSWYQQALGQGPQFIFQYYREEENGRGNFPPRFSGLQFPNYSSELNVNALELDDSALYLCASSAGLAGGNEQFFGPGTRLTVL.

This sequence joins TRBV11-3 and TRBJ2-1, with 14 bases lining up with TRBD2. CDR3 size: 19 residues. Unmatched junction bases numbered 11, after V lost 1 base and J lost 6 bases. Germline lookup yields CDR1 SGHNT and CDR2 YENEEA. CDR3 DNA: TGTGCCAGCAGCTTAGCCATGAGGGGACTAGCGGGAGTTGGCAATGAGCAGTTCTTC. Protein sequence: CASSLAMRGLAGVGNEQFF.

This clone was observed a few times. The chain recombines TRBV21-1 with TRBJ2-3; the table's D call, TRBD1, has no DNA check behind it. TRBV21-1 is flagged as a pseudogene. The CDR3 is 15 residues long. The CDR3: CASRKADSSPDTQYF. The CDR3 region has the DNA TGTGCCAGCAGGAAAGCCGACAGTAGCCCAGATACGCAGTATTTT.

This chain uses TRBV7-6 with TRBJ2-7, with 7 bases lining up with TRBD2. The CDR3 sequence is 16 residues long. The ends lost 1 base at V and 1 base at J; junction bases unmatched: 7. CDR1 is SGHVS, CDR2 FNYEAQ, per germline. The CDR3 region has the DNA TGTGCCAGCAGCTTAGGGGGAGGGCTCGGTTCCTACGAGCAGTACTTC. Its translation: CASSLGGGLGSYEQYF.

The chain carries TRBV7-2 and TRBJ2-1, with TRBD2 matching over 10 bases. Germline CDR1 is SGHTA and CDR2 is FQGNSA. The CDR3 extends over 17 amino acids. J lost 10 bases, V lost 1 base, and 13 bases had no gene match. DNA for the CDR3: TGTGCCAGCAGCTTAGAGGCGGGCGTAGCGGGAGGCCGGGAGCAGTTCTTC. This sequence encodes CASSLEAGVAGGREQFF.

V gene TRBV7-9 combines with J gene TRBJ1-1; no clear D gene. V was cut by 1 base and J by 4 bases, with 7 bases left in between. The germline CDR1 and CDR2 sequences are SEHNR and FQNEAQ (reference sequence). The CDR3 has 13 amino acids. The CDR3 is CASSLGVGTEAFF. The CDR3 DNA sequence: TGTGCCAGCAGCTTAGGAGTCGGCACTGAAGCTTTCTTT.

This clone was picked up one time. The chain employs TRBV28 and TRBJ2-7; no definite D call. The CDR3 is 11 residues long. Trimming left V 2 bases short and J 4 bases short, with 3 bases between. Per the germline V gene, CDR1 is MDHEN and CDR2 is SYDVKM. The DNA for the CDR3 is TGTGCCAGCAGTTTACAATACGAGCAGTACTTC. Its translation: CASSLQYEQYF.

Of note for this clone: The conserved phenylalanine or tryptophan normally closing the CDR3 is absent here, so this likely arose from a read error. Because the CDR3's place on the DNA is in doubt, the DNA is left out and the CDR3 is given as listed by TCRdb. V is TRBV12-5 and J is TRBJ1-2; whether TRBD1, the table's D call, matches the DNA was not checked. The length of the CDR3 is 12 amino acids, counting both ends. The germline V gene encodes CDR1 LGHNT and CDR2 FRNRAP. The CDR3 here is CASGLGRTGSVL.

This rearrangement joins TRBV18 to TRBJ1-6; 9 nucleotides agree with TRBD1. The V gene end was trimmed by 1 base and the J gene end by 10 bases; junction bases not matched to a gene: 8. In germline, CDR1 is KGHSH, CDR2 LQKENI. The CDR3 runs to 16 residues. The CDR3 region is CASSPQGQGVRSPLHF. The CDR3 DNA follows: TGTGCCAGCTCACCACAGGGACAGGGAGTTCGGTCACCCCTCCACTTT.

V usage is TRBV19 and J usage is TRBJ2-5; the match to TRBD2 covers 11 bases. The CDR3 sequence is 13 residues long. Germline CDR1 LNHDA, CDR2 SQIVND (reference sequence). With 8 bases clipped from V and 4 bases from J, the junction kept 3 bases outside the gene matches. CDR3 nucleotide sequence: TGTGCCAGTGGGACTAGCGGCCGAGAGACCCAGTACTTC. It yields the protein CASGTSGRETQYF.

The V gene is TRBV9, the J gene TRBJ2-7, with TRBD2 matching over 10 bases. V lost 4 bases to trimming and J lost 1 base; unmatched junction nucleotides: 8. This CDR3 comprises 16 residues. Germline-derived CDR1 and CDR2 are SGDLS and YYNGEE. CDR3 sequence (DNA): TGTGCCAGCAGCACCGGACTAGCGGAGACATCCTACGAGCAGTACTTC. Its translation is CASSTGLAETSYEQYF.

CDR3 region: CASSGGGALETQYF. The CDR3 DNA is TGTGCCAGCAGCGGAGGGGGCGCTTTAGAGACCCAGTACTTC. This chain links TRBV6-5 with TRBJ2-5, with D possibly TRBD1 on 7 matching bases. With 6 bases removed from V and 4 bases from J, the gap between germline ends came to 15 bases. This CDR3 is built from 14 residues. CDR1 is MNHEY and CDR2 is SVGAGI in the germline V gene.

The chain uses TRBV6-5 and TRBJ1-1; 8 bases map to TRBD1. The CDR3 length is 15 residues. The J segment lost 0 bases and the V segment lost 5 bases, leaving 5 bases of the junction unmatched. Germline V gives CDR1 MNHEY, CDR2 SVGAGI. The CDR3 loop reads CASSRTGTLNTEAFF. The CDR3 coding sequence is TGTGCCAGCAGTAGGACAGGGACCTTGAACACTGAAGCTTTCTTT.

The chain has TRBV7-6 and TRBJ2-7; TRBD1 matches 11 bases. The V gene's germline CDR1 is SGHVS and CDR2 FNYEAQ. Trimming took 5 bases from V and 5 from J; bases not matched to a gene: 11. This CDR3 is 16 amino acids long. CDR3 DNA sequence: TGTGCCAGCAGCCTTGGTCCGGGACAGGGGGAGGACGAGCAGTACTTC. Its translation is CASSLGPGQGEDEQYF.

The V and J genes are TRBV11-2 and TRBJ2-1; 9 nucleotides match TRBD2. Trimming at V came to 0 bases and at J to 4 bases, leaving 7 bases not matched to a gene. This CDR3 contains 17 residues. Germline-derived CDR1 and CDR2 are SGHAT and FQNNGV. The CDR3 DNA reads as TGTGCCAGCAGCTTAGAGCTAGCGGGAACTATATACAATGAGCAGTTCTTC. Translated, it gives CASSLELAGTIYNEQFF.

This clone was observed a single time. The V call is TRBV5-1, the J call TRBJ1-1; D unclear. Germline values: CDR1 SGHRS, CDR2 YFSETQ. V gave up 2 bases and J gave up 3 bases, with 14 bases separating them. The CDR3 is 15 amino acids. The CDR3 DNA reads as TGCGCCAGCAGCTTATATTCGGGGTCGGACACTGAAGCTTTCTTT. Its translation is CASSLYSGSDTEAFF.

The chain is built from TRBV6-8 and TRBJ2-5; the D is unclear. Germline V gene data show CDR1 as MNHGY and CDR2 as SAAAGT. The CDR3 has 14 residues. The V gene lost 2 bases and the J gene lost 7 bases, with 14 bases spanning the gap. The CDR3 spells CASSYEVPLGTQYF. The CDR3 DNA reads TGTGCCAGCAGTTACGAGGTCCCCCTGGGGACCCAGTACTTC.

The sample holds a few counts of this clone. The J gene is TRBJ1-5, the V gene TRBV12-3 or TRBV12-4; D unresolved. V gave up 6 bases and J gave up 7 bases, with 13 bases separating them. This CDR3 comprises 13 residues. The CDR3 region has the DNA TGTGCCAGCAGCCCCACTGATGAGCAGCCCCAGCATTTT. Translated, it gives CASSPTDEQPQHF.